This passage covers 6 T cell receptor beta chains from one sample sequenced in a study of neurological immune-mediated disorders (dated by TCRdb to between 2019 and 2020). Receptors were amplified or captured by 5' RACE. These reads were obtained on an Illumina HiSeq 2500. TCRdb's own reprocessing of the public reads used fastp at Q25 and MiXCR and kept productive beta chains. Each CDR3 protein gets just one entry, which takes the most common genes and DNA from the rows behind it. This sample lists around 64,000 distinct CDR3 sequences; 2.5% to 4% were detected once. Clones ranked in the top ten supply 5.2% of the sample. The specimen was PBMCs. The source of these receptors is a woman between 50 and 59 years old with multiple sclerosis.

This clonotype appeared many times. The V call is TRBV9, the J call TRBJ2-1; 11 bases agree with TRBD2. The V and J ends lost 4 bases and 8 bases, in that order; junction bases with no gene match: 11. CDR1 is SGDLS and CDR2 is YYNGEE in the germline V gene. This CDR3 is built from 16 residues. CDR3 protein: CASSYQTSGIGDEQFF. The CDR3 bases are TGTGCCAGCAGCTACCAGACTAGCGGGATCGGCGATGAGCAGTTCTTC.

This clonotype was counted many times. The chain uses TRBV20-1 and TRBJ1-6, with D perhaps matching TRBD1 (6 bases). V dropped 3 bases and J dropped 9 bases, with 15 bases sitting between them. The CDR3 loop spans 14 amino acids. Germline-derived CDR1 and CDR2 are DFQATT and SNEGSKA (reference sequence). CDR3 region: CSASWDTLGSPLHF. Written as DNA, the CDR3 is TGCAGTGCTAGTTGGGACACTTTAGGTTCACCCCTCCACTTT.

This clonotype was recorded at least ten times. The chain combines TRBV6-6 with TRBJ2-4; D uncertain. The CDR3 contains 18 residues. The germline V and J ends were trimmed by 0 bases and 1 base, with 16 bases remaining between them. CDR1 MNHNY and CDR2 SVGAGI come from the germline V gene (reference sequence). CDR3 region: CASSYSTRNDKAKNIQYF. DNA for the CDR3: TGTGCCAGCAGTTACTCGACCCGGAACGACAAGGCCAAAAACATTCAGTACTTC.

This clonotype has at least ten counts. In DNA form, the CDR3 reads TGCAGTGCGGGGACAGGGAGGACCTACAATGAGCAGTTCTTC. This gives the protein CSAGTGRTYNEQFF. The chain employs TRBV20-1 and TRBJ2-1; TRBD1 matches at 9 bases. The V segment lost 6 bases and the J segment 2 bases; nucleotides outside the gene matches: 5. Germline V CDR1 and CDR2: DFQATT, SNEGSKA (reference sequence). This CDR3 region has 14 residues.

This clonotype was recorded many times. The chain recombines TRBV28 with TRBJ2-1; D could derive from TRBD1 or TRBD2 (5 bases each). Germline lookup yields CDR1 MDHEN and CDR2 SYDVKM. The CDR3 is 17 amino acids. Trimming stripped 8 bases from V and 0 bases from J, with 20 bases between. For the CDR3, the DNA is TGTGCCAGCTTTCCGGGCGGAACAGGACTCTCCTACAATGAGCAGTTCTTC. It specifies CASFPGGTGLSYNEQFF. The variable domain in full, with the rest retrieved from reference TRBV28 and TRBJ2-1, is DVKVTQSSRYLVKRTGEKVFLECVQDMDHENMFWYRQDPGLGLRLIYFSYDVKMKEKGDIPEGYSVSREKKERFSLILESASTNQTSMYLCASFPGGTGLSYNEQFFGPGTRLTVL.

This clonotype occurred many times. This rearrangement joins TRBV3-1 to TRBJ2-1; 7 bases match TRBD2. CDR3 size: 11 residues. The germline gives CDR1 LGHDT, CDR2 YNNKEL (reference sequence). The V segment lost 11 bases and the J segment 7 bases; nucleotides outside the gene matches: 5. The CDR3 sequence: CAVGGTNEQFF. The CDR3 region has the DNA TGTGCCGTGGGGGGGACGAATGAGCAGTTCTTC.